This T cell receptor beta chain was captured in a study of blood T cell repertoires in COVID-19 (dated by TCRdb to 2020 to 2022). With regard to the full study: The collaborator samples originated in the United States, Italy and Spain and spanned the acute and convalescent phases of COVID-19. Samples came from the ongoing ImmuneRACE study (first 160 participants) plus 1,254 subjects from 6 global collaborators. The repertoires were made available in a free public database intended to serve as a resource for research on the immune response to SARS-CoV-2. Where available, HLA class I and class II types were taken from metadata supplied by the sample provider and were not determined by assay-based typing. The prospective study material was composed of cDNA or gDNA derived from T cells, B-cell-depleted T cells, or PBMCs. A de-identified subject ID, COVID-19 status, age in years and sex were almost always included in the sample metadata. The dataset comprised deeply sampled blood TCRbeta repertoires from subjects exposed to, actively infected with, or recovered from COVID-19.

Whole blood was collected in K2EDTA tubes by collaborating institutions according to the institutions' own protocols. For TCRbeta analysis, collaborators shipped samples in one of three forms: frozen whole blood, isolated PBMCs, or DNA extracted from either of those sample types. TCRbeta CDR3 regions were amplified from genomic DNA by means of the immunoSEQ Assay, a bias-controlled multiplex PCR. The original methods were these. The number of nucleated cells in each sample was estimated from the amplification of reference gene primers within the assay. Sequence reads were collapsed and filtered to measure the absolute abundance of every unique TCRbeta CDR3 rearrangement. For each sample, productive Simpson clonality was calculated by taking the square root of Simpson's diversity index across productive rearrangements. In its TCRdb copy, this immuneACCESS table keeps in-frame sequences only and misses some clones. Where compared with another copy, unresolved V genes explain less than half of these, and the others have no known cause. That table gives V, J and clone size, and the DNA gave D and trimming. This sample is represented by 45,000 or so clones; more than 70% of them were singletons. 2% to 2.5% of the sample goes to the ten largest clones.

General findings and caveats noted by the study authors: How much clinical and demographic metadata was included differed by source and by participant, and the metadata was provided uncurated.

V is reduced by 5 bases and J by 8 bases, leaving a spacing of 7 bases between them. The germline V gene encodes CDR1 DFQATT and CDR2 SNEGSKA (reference sequence). Measured from the cysteine to the phenylalanine, the CDR3 is 10 residues long. The only DNA kept is the CDR3, 30 bases in frame from the first base. As concerns this clone: Its recognized antigen is unknown. One base away there is no much larger clone; base qualities are not given.

This clonotype originated in a woman aged 60 to 75 with acute or convalescent COVID-19. Sequencing input: peripheral blood. The chain couples TRBV20-1 to TRBJ1-5; TRBD1 might be the D gene, on 5 matching bases. The CDR3 has the sequence CSAAGEPQHF. The DNA sequence follows: TGCAGTGCTGCGGGGGAGCCCCAGCATTTT.